The clone carrying this T cell receptor beta chain was counted many times. These data are taken from a study of breast tumors, draining lymph nodes, adjacent tissues. The V and J ends lost 1 base and 2 bases respectively, with 9 bases between them. This CDR3 has 15 amino acids. Germline CDR1 reads LGHDT; CDR2 reads YNNKEL (reference sequence). TCRdb called the multiplex PCR reads again in MiXCR, with one record for every CDR3 protein. The top ten hold around 2.3% of the sample, which has around 130,000 distinct CDR3 sequences, approximately 29% seen once. Samples came from axillary lymph nodes draining the breast cancer.

This sequence joins TRBV3-1 and TRBJ1-3, with unresolved D. The sequenced sample was axillary lymph node tissue. The sequence derives from a female donor with breast cancer. Some clones in this sample may be carry-over from other donors' samples. The CDR3, as DNA: TGTGCCAGCAGCCAAGTTCGGGGAGCTGGAAACACCATATATTTT. This sequence encodes CASSQVRGAGNTIYF.